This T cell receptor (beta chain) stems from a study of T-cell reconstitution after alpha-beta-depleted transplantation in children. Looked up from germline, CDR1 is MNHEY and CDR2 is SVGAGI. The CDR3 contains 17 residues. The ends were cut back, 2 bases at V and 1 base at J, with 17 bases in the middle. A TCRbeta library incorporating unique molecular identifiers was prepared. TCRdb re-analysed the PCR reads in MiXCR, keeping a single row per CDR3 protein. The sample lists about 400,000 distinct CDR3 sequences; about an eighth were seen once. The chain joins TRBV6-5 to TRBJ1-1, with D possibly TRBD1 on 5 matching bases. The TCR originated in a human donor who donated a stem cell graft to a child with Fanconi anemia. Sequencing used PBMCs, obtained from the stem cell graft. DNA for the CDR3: TGTGCCAGCAGTTACGATCCAACCGGGACGGGGAACACTGAAGCTTTCTTT. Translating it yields CASSYDPTGTGNTEAFF.